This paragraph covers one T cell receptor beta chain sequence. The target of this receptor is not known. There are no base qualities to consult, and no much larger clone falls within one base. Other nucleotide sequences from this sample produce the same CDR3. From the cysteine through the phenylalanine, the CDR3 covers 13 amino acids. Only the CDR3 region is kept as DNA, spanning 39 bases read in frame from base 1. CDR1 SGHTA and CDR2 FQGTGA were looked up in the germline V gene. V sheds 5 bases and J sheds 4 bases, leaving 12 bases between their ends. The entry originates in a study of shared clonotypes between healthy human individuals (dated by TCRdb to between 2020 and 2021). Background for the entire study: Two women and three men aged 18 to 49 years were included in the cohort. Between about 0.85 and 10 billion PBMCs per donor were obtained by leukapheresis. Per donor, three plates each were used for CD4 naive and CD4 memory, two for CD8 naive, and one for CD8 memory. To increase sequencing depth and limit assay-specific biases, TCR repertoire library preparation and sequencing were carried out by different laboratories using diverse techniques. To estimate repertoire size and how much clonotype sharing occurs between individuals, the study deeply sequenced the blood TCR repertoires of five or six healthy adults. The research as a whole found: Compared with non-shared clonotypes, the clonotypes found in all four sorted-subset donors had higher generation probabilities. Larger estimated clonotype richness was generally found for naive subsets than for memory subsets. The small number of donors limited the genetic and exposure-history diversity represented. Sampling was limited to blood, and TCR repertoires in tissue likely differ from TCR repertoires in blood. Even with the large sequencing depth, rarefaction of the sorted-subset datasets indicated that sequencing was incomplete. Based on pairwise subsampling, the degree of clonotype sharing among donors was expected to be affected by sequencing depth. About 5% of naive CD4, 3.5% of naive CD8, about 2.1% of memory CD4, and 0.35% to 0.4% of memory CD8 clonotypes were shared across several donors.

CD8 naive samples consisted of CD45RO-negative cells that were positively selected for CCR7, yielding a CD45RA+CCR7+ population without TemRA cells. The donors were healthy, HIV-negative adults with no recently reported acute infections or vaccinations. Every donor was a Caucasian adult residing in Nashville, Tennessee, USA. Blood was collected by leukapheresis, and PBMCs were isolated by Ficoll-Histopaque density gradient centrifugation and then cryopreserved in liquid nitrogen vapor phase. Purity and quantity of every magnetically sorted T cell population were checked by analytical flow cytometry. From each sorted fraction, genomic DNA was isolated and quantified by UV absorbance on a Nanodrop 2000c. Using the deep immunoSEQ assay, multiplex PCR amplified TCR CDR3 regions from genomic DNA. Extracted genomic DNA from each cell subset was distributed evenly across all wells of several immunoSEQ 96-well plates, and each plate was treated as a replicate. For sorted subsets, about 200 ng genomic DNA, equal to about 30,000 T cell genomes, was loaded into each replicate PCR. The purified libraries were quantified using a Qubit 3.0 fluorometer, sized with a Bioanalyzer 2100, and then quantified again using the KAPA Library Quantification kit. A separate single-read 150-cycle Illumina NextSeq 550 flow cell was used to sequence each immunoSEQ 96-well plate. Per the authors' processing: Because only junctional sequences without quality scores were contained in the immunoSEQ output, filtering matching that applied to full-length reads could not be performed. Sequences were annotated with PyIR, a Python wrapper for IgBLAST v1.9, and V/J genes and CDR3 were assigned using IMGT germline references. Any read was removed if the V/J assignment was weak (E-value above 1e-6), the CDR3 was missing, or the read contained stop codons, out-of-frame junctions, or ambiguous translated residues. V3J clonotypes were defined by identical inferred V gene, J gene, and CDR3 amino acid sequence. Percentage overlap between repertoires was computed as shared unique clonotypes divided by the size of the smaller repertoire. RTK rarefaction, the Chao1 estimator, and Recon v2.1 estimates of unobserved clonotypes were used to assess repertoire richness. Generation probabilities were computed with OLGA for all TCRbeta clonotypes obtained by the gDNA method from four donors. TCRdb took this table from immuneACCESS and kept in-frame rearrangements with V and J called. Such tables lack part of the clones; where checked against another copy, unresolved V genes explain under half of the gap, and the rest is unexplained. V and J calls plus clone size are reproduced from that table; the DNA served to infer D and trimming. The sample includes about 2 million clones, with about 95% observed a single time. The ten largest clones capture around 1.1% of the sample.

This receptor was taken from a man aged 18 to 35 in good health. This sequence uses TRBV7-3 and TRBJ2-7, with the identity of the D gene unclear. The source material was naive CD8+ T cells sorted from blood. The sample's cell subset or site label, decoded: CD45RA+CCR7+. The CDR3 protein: CASSLTPGYEQYF. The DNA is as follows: TGTGCCAGCAGCCTCACCCCGGGTTACGAGCAGTACTTC.